This T cell receptor (beta chain) was profiled in a study of T cell responses to AZD1222 COVID-19 vaccine. Study outcomes and limitations: Repertoire samples came only from after the peak T cell response.

Measured with immunoSEQ multiplex PCR; TCRdb has only the in-frame clones, and not every one. The repertoire consists of under 95,000 clones, with around 86% occurring once and the leading ten covering over 2%. With 1 base removed from V and 0 bases from J, the gap between germline ends came to 12 bases. Looked up from germline, CDR1 is KGHSH and CDR2 is LQKENI. The CDR3 loop spans 16 amino acids. Turning to this clone: Its target is not known.

The chain couples TRBV18 to TRBJ2-5, with D possibly being TRBD2 (6 bases). This specimen was peripheral blood, taken on day 0 of AZD1222 vaccination. The receptor was derived from an adult in good health. The CDR3 here is CASSPQEGLNQETQYF. The CDR3 bases are TGTGCCAGCTCACCACAGGAGGGGCTAAACCAAGAGACCCAGTACTTC.